This T cell receptor beta chain was obtained from a study of blood T cell repertoires in COVID-19 (dated by TCRdb to about 2020). About the full investigation: The collaborator samples originated in the United States, Italy and Spain and spanned the acute and convalescent phases of COVID-19. Subjects who had been exposed to COVID-19, were actively infected with it, or had recovered from it provided the deeply sampled blood TCRbeta repertoires that made up the dataset. The sample metadata nearly always contained a de-identified subject ID, COVID-19 status, age in years and sex. The samples were drawn from the first 160 participants of the ongoing ImmuneRACE study and from over 950 subjects provided by 6 global collaborators. The repertoires were made available in a free public database intended to serve as a resource for research on the immune response to SARS-CoV-2. Where available, HLA class I and class II types were taken from metadata supplied by the sample provider and were not determined by assay-based typing. The material from the prospective study consisted of cDNA or gDNA derived from T cells, B-cell-depleted T cells, or PBMCs.

Relative to germline, V is 1 base shorter and J is 9 bases shorter, with 13 bases between their ends. The CDR3 runs 15 amino acids, cysteine and phenylalanine included. The read is trimmed to its CDR3 DNA, 45 bases read in frame from base 1. From the germline V gene, CDR1 is SGHAT and CDR2 is FQNNGV. With respect to this clone: Its cognate antigen has yet to be identified. Nothing much larger sits one base from this clone, and base qualities are not available.

TCRbeta CDR3 regions were amplified from genomic DNA using the immunoSEQ Assay, a bias-controlled multiplex PCR. The authors processed their data as follows. The number of nucleated cells in each sample was estimated from the amplification of reference gene primers within the assay. To quantify the absolute abundance of each unique TCRbeta CDR3 rearrangement, sequence reads were collapsed and filtered. Productive Simpson clonality was computed per sample as the square root of Simpson's diversity index over productive rearrangements. Drawn from immuneACCESS, this table holds only the in-frame rearrangements with V and J called that TCRdb kept. Clones are partly lost; checked studies trace under half to an unresolved V gene and leave the rest unexplained. V and J calls and clone size are as listed in that table; D and trimming were resolved from the DNA. The sample data list 160,000 or so clones, and more than 85% of these were observed just once. The top ten constitute approximately 2.4% of the sample.

The paper as a whole reports these results and caveats: Clinical and demographic metadata were provided uncurated, with the amount varying by source and participant.

The collaborating institutions used their own protocols to collect whole blood in K2EDTA tubes. Collaborator samples were shipped for TCRbeta analysis as frozen whole blood, isolated PBMCs, or DNA extracted from either sample type. Sample: peripheral blood. The source of this sequence is a woman in her 70s with acute or convalescent COVID-19. The V and J segments used are TRBV11-2 and TRBJ1-6; possibly the D gene is TRBD1, per 5 matching bases. The CDR3 sequence is CASSLGSGGGSPLHF. The nucleotides read TGTGCCAGCAGCTTAGGTTCCGGGGGGGGTTCACCCCTCCACTTT.